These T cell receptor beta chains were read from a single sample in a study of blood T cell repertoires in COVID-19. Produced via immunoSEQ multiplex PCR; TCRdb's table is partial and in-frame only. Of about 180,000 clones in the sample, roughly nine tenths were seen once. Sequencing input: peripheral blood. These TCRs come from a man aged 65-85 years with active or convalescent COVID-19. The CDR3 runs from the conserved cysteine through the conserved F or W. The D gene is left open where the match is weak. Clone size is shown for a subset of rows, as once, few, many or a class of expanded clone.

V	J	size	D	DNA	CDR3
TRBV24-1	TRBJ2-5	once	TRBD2	TGTGCCACCAGTCGTGGCGGGAGAGGGGAGACCCAGTACTTC	CATSRGGRGETQYF
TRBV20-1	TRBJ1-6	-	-	TGCAGTGCTAGTGGGTTGCGGGGGCTGCCCCTCCACTTT	CSASGLRGLPLHF
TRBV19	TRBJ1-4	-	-	TGTGCCAGTAGTATCGGGGGGGCGACAACTAATGAAAAACTGTTTTTT	CASSIGGATTNEKLFF
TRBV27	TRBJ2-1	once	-	TGTGCCAGCAGTCCGGAACAGGCTCTTTCCTCCTACAATGAGCAGTTCTTC	CASSPEQALSSYNEQFF
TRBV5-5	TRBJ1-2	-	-	TGTGCCAGCAGCTTGGCGGTGCCTTTCTATGGCTACACCTTC	CASSLAVPFYGYTF
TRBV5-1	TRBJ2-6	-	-	TGCGCCAGCAGCTTGGTGGGGGGTGACGGGGCCAACGTCCTGACTTTC	CASSLVGGDGANVLTF
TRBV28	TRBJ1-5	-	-	TGTGCCAGCAGGGGAGGGGGACCACAGTCGTCCCAGCATTTT	CASRGGGPQSSQHF
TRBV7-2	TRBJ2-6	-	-	TGTGCCAGCAGCTTGGGACCAGGGGCTGGGGCCAACGTCCTGACTTTC	CASSLGPGAGANVLTF
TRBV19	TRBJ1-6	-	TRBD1	TGTGCCAGTAGTATGGGACAGTATAATTCACCCCTCCACTTT	CASSMGQYNSPLHF
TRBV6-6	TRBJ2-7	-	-	TGTGCCAGCAGTAAACAGGTCTACGAGCAGTACTTC	CASSKQVYEQYF
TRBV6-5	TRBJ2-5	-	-	TGTGCCAGTAAGGGGCAGCCTTTCCAAGAGACCCAGTACTTC	CASKGQPFQETQYF
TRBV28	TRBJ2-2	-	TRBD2	TGTGCCAGCAGGGGTAGCGGGAGTGGTACCGGGGAGCTGTTTTTT	CASRGSGSGTGELFF
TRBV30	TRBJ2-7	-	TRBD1	TGTGCCTGGAGTGTACGGGGACAGGGGACGGTGCAGTACTTC	CAWSVRGQGTVQYF
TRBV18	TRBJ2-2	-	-	TGTGCCAGCTCACCACTCCGTGCCGGGGAGCTGTTTTTT	CASSPLRAGELFF
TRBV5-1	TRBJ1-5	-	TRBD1	TGCGCCAGCAGCGCGACAGGGGCGCAGCCCCAGCATTTT	CASSATGAQPQHF
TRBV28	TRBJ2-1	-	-	TGTGCCAGCAGTTTAACCACAGAGCAGTTCTTC	CASSLTTEQFF
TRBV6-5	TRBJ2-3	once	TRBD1	TGTGCCAGCACGGGGGACAGGCCGTCTGATACGCAGTATTTT	CASTGDRPSDTQYF
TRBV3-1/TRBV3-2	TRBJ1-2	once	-	TGTGCCAGCAGCCTGAATAGGGGTGGCTACACCTTC	CASSLNRGGYTF
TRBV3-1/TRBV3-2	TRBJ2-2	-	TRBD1	TGTGCCACTATAGACAGGGCCAACACCGGGGAGCTGTTTTTT	CATIDRANTGELFF
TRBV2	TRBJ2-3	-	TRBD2	TGTGCCAGCAGTGAAGCAGGACTAGCAGATACGCAGTATTTT	CASSEAGLADTQYF
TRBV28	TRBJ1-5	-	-	TGTGCCAGCAGTTTTAGTCGCAGGGTATACAATCAGCCCCAGCATTTT	CASSFSRRVYNQPQHF
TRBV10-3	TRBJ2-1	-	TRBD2	TGTGCCATCAGTGAGGAACTAGCGGGCCAACTCGGGACAAGTGAGCAGTTCTTC	CAISEELAGQLGTSEQFF
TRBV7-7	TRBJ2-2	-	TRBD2	TGTGCTAGCAGCATGACTAGCGGGTCGGGCGGGGAGCTGTTTTTT	CASSMTSGSGGELFF
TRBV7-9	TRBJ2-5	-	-	TGTGCCAGCAGCTTAGCCGGACAGTACGGGGAGACCCAGTACTTC	CASSLAGQYGETQYF
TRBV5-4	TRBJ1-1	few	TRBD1	TGTGCCAGCAGCCAAGGGCCCGGGACAGGGGGGAACACTGAAGCTTTCTTT	CASSQGPGTGGNTEAFF
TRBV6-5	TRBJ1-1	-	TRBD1	TGTGCCAGCAGGCGAGATACAGGGGGCACTGAAGCTTTCTTT	CASRRDTGGTEAFF
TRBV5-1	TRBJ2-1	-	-	TGCGCCAGCAGCTTGCGTGATAGCTCCTACAATGAGCAGTTCTTC	CASSLRDSSYNEQFF
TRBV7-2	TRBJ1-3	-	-	TGTGCCAGCAGCTCCTATGGAAACACCATATATTTT	CASSSYGNTIYF
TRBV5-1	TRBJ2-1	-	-	TGCGCCAGCAGCCCCCAACTAGCTGAATACTACAATGAGCAGTTCTTC	CASSPQLAEYYNEQFF
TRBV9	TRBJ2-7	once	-	TGTGCCAGCAGCGTAGGACCGGTTGCGGGACAGTCACACTACGAGCAGTACTTC	CASSVGPVAGQSHYEQYF
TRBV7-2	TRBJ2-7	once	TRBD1	TGTGCCAGCAGACCAGTCCCGGGACAGGGCACCTACGAGCAGTACTTC	CASRPVPGQGTYEQYF
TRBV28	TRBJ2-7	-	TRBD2	TGTGCCAGCACCCCGGGACTAGTCGCCGAGCAGTACTTC	CASTPGLVAEQYF
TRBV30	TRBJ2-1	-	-	TGTGCCTGGAGTGACCTCACTAGAAAAGGCTACAATGAGCAGTTCTTC	CAWSDLTRKGYNEQFF
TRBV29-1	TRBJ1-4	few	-	TGCAGCGGGGCAGGGGTTGGAACTAATGAAAAACTGTTTTTT	CSGAGVGTNEKLFF
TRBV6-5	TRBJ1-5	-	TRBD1	TGTGCCAGCAGAACCGGGACAGGGGATCAGCCCCAGCATTTT	CASRTGTGDQPQHF
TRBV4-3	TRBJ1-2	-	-	TGCGCCAGCAGCCAAGATGTGGGGCTTGCTAACTATGGCTACACCTTC	CASSQDVGLANYGYTF
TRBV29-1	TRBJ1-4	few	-	TGCAGCGCTGCCCGGGGATTCGCGGAAAAACTGTTTTTT	CSAARGFAEKLFF
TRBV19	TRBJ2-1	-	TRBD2	TGTGCCAGTAGTATAGGAAGGGCGACTAGCGGGCTAACCTACAATGAGCAGTTCTTC	CASSIGRATSGLTYNEQFF
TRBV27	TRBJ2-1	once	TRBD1	TGTGCCAGCAGTTCTGGGACAGGCCGAAGCTCCTACAATGAGCAGTTCTTC	CASSSGTGRSSYNEQFF
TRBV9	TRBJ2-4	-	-	TGTGCCAGCAGCGTAGGGGGAGACCAAAACATTCAGTACTTC	CASSVGGDQNIQYF
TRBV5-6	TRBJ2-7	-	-	TGTGCCAGCAGCTACAATAGCAGACCCTACGAGCAGTACTTC	CASSYNSRPYEQYF
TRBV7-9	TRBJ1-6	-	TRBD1	TGTGCCAGCAGCCCTTGGGCCGCGGGACAGCTAAATTCACCCCTCCACTTT	CASSPWAAGQLNSPLHF
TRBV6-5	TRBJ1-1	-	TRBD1	TGTGCCAGCAGTTACTTTAGGGGGCGTTTGAACACTGAAGCTTTCTTT	CASSYFRGRLNTEAFF
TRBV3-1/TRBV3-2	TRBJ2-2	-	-	TGTGCCAGCAGCCAAGCGCGTAACACCGGGGAGCTGTTTTTT	CASSQARNTGELFF
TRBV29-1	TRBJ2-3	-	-	TGCAGCGTTCTCCCGGTGGGGGCGCCGAATACGCAGTATTTT	CSVLPVGAPNTQYF
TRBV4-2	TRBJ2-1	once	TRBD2	TGTGCCAGCAGCCATGCTGCGGGGGGGCCGGGTTACAATGAGCAGTTCTTC	CASSHAAGGPGYNEQFF